This TCR beta chain was profiled in a study of OX40 agonist ivuxolimab in advanced cancers. Study in general: Patients took ivuxolimab, an agonistic anti-OX40 (CD134) antibody.

Assay: immunoSEQ multiplex PCR; the TCRdb copy retains only in-frame clones and omits some. The sample holds 69,000 or so clones; more than 75% are singletons and the top ten take about 5%. This CDR3 contains 17 residues. Germline trimming cut 0 bases from V and 4 bases from J; bases unmatched to any gene: 6. Germline V gives CDR1 LGHNA, CDR2 YNFKEQ. The material sequenced was CD4+ or CD8+ T cells sorted from blood, taken in a trial of the OX40 agonist ivuxolimab. The rearrangement links TRBV4-2 to TRBJ2-1; 10 positions match TRBD2. The receptor's source is an adult with an advanced solid tumor such as melanoma, head and neck, liver or kidney cancer. CDR3 DNA: TGTGCCAGCAGCCAAGATTCTAGCGGGGGCCTATACAATGAGCAGTTCTTC. Protein product: CASSQDSSGGLYNEQFF.